This record covers a single TCR beta chain. The sample comes from a study of control samples from healthy donors and cancer patients. Method: immunoSEQ multiplex PCR; TCRdb's copy keeps in-frame clones and lacks some. Altogether some 120,000 clones are present, around 90% being singletons, with the ten largest covering under 2.5%. Trimming stripped 4 bases from V and 1 base from J, with 2 bases between. The germline V gene has CDR1 SGHRS and CDR2 YFSETQ. The CDR3 runs to 11 residues. The receptor was isolated from a woman in her 70s in good health. Sample: blood. This sequence joins TRBV5-1 and TRBJ2-5; D is uncertain. This chain's CDR3 is CASSVQETQYF. In DNA form, the CDR3 reads TGCGCCAGCAGCGTCCAAGAGACCCAGTACTTC.